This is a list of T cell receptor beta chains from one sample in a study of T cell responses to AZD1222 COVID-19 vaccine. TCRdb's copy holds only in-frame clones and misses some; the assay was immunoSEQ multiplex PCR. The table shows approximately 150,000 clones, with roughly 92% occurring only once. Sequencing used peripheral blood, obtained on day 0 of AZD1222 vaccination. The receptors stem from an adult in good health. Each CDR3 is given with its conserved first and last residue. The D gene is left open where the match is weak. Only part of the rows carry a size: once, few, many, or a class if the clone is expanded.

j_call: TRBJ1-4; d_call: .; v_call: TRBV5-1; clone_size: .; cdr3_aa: CASSLARPNEKLFF; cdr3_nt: TGCGCCAGCAGCTTGGCCAGGCCTAATGAAAAACTGTTTTTT
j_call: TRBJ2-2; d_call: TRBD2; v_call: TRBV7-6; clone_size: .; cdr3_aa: CASRTLAGGIGELFF; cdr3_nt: TGTGCCAGCAGAACACTAGCGGGAGGTATCGGGGAGCTGTTTTTT
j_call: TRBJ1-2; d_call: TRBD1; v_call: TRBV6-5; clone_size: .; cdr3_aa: CASRRTGGSYGYTF; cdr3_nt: TGTGCCAGCAGGAGGACAGGGGGTAGCTATGGCTACACCTTC
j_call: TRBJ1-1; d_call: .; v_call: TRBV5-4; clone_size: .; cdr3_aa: CASSFDKFEDEAEAFF; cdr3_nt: TGTGCCAGCAGCTTTGACAAGTTCGAGGATGAGGCTGAAGCTTTCTTT
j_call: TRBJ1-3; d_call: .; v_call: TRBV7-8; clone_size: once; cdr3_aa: CASSPGTLRSGNTIYF; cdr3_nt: TGTGCCAGCAGCCCCGGGACGCTCCGCTCTGGAAACACCATATATTTT
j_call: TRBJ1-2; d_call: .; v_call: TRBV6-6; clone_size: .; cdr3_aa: CASNGGYGYTF; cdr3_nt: TGTGCCAGCAACGGTGGCTATGGCTACACCTTC
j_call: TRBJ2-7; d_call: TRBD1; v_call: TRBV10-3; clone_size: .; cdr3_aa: CAISEIDRGGDEQYF; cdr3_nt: TGTGCCATCAGTGAGATAGACAGGGGGGGCGACGAGCAGTACTTC
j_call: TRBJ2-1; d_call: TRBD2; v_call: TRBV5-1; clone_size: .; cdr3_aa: CASSASGRDGEQFF; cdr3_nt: TGCGCCAGCAGCGCTAGCGGGAGGGACGGTGAGCAGTTCTTC
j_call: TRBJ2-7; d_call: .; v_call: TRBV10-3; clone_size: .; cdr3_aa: CAISDEIGAYEQYF; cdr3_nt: TGTGCCATCAGTGACGAAATAGGTGCCTACGAGCAGTACTTC
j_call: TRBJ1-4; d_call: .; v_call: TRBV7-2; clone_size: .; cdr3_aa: CASSPQYRATNEKLFF; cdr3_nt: TGTGCCAGCAGCCCTCAGTACCGGGCTACTAATGAAAAACTGTTTTTT
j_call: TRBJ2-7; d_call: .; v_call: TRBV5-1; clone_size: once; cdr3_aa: CASSPEATAGSYEQYF; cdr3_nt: TGCGCCAGCAGCCCCGAGGCGACAGCCGGCTCCTACGAGCAGTACTTC
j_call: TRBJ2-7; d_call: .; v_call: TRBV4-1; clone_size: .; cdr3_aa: CASSHLATAYEQYF; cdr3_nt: TGCGCCAGCAGCCACCTAGCGACGGCCTACGAGCAGTACTTC
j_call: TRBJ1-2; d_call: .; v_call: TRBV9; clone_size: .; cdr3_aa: CASSVGLLGTEVYGYTF; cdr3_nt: TGTGCCAGCAGCGTAGGTCTCCTTGGGACTGAAGTATATGGCTACACCTTC
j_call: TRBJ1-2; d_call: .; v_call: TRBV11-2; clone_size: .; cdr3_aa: CASSYVPRRSGYTF; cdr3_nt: TGTGCCAGCAGCTACGTTCCGAGAAGGAGTGGCTACACCTTC
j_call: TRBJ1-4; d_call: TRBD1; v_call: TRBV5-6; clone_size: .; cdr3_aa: CASSLSGQYQIATNEKLFF; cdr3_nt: TGTGCCAGCAGCCTTTCGGGACAGTACCAAATTGCAACTAATGAAAAACTGTTTTTT
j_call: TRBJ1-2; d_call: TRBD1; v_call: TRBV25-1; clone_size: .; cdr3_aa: CASSEVGTGPYGYTF; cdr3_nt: TGTGCCAGCAGTGAGGTGGGGACAGGGCCCTATGGCTACACCTTC
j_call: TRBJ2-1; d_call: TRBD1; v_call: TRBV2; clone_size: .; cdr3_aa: CARAGKGGSLITYNEQFF; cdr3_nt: TGTGCCAGAGCAGGGAAAGGGGGCTCCTTAATTACCTACAATGAGCAGTTCTTC
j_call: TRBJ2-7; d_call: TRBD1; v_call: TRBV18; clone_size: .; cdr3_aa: CASSSRQGWNEQYF; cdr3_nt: TGTGCCAGCTCGAGTAGACAGGGCTGGAACGAGCAGTACTTC
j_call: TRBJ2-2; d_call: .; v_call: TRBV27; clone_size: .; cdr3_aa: CASSLEGGAAGELFF; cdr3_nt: TGTGCCAGCAGTTTAGAGGGGGGAGCGGCCGGGGAGCTGTTTTTT
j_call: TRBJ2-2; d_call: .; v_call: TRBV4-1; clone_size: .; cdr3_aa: CASSQDFGGAVTGELFF; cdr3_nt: TGCGCCAGCAGCCAAGATTTCGGAGGGGCTGTCACCGGGGAGCTGTTTTTT
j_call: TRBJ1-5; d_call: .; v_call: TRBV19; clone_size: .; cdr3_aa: CASSIIGRNQPQHF; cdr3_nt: TGTGCCAGTAGTATCATCGGTAGAAATCAGCCCCAGCATTTT
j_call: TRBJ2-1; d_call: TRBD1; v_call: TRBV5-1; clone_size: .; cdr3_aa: CASSLWGQYHNEQFF; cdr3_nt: TGCGCCAGCAGCTTGTGGGGACAGTACCACAATGAGCAGTTCTTC
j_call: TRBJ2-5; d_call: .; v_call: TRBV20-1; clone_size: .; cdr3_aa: CSASRNSGLQETQYF; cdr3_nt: TGCAGTGCTAGTAGAAATAGCGGCCTCCAAGAGACCCAGTACTTC
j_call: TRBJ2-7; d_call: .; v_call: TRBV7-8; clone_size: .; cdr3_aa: CASSLSVISGGYEQYF; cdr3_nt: TGTGCCAGCAGCTTAAGCGTCATCTCCGGAGGCTACGAGCAGTACTTC
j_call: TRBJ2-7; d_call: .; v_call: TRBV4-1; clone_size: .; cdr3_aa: CASSQWAEGSSYEQYF; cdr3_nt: TGCGCCAGCAGCCAATGGGCGGAGGGGAGCTCCTACGAGCAGTACTTC
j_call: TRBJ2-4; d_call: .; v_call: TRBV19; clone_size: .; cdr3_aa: CAIPSDSKLAKNIQYF; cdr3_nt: TGTGCCATTCCATCGGACTCGAAACTAGCCAAAAACATTCAGTACTTC
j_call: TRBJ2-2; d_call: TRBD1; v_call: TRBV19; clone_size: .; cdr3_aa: CASTLLLGQGASHGSGELFF; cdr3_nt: TGTGCCAGTACCCTGCTATTGGGACAGGGAGCCTCACACGGATCCGGGGAGCTGTTTTTT
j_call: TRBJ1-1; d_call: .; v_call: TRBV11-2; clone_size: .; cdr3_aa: CASSLRVVANTEAFF; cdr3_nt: TGTGCCAGCAGCTTGCGTGTTGTGGCGAACACTGAAGCTTTCTTT
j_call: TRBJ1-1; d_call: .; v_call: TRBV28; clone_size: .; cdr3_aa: CASSLGRSGTEAFF; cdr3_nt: TGTGCCAGCAGTTTGGGACGGTCGGGCACTGAAGCTTTCTTT
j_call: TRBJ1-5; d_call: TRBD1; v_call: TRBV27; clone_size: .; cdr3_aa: CASRTAQGGQPQHF; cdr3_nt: TGTGCCAGCAGAACGGCCCAGGGGGGTCAGCCCCAGCATTTT
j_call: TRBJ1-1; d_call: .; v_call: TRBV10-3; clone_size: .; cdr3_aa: CAISDGRNTEAFF; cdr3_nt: TGTGCCATCAGTGATGGTAGGAACACTGAAGCTTTCTTT
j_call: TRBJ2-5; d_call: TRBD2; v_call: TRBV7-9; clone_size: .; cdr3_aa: CASSRGSYKTSGDQETQYF; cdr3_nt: TGTGCCAGCAGCCGTGGAAGTTACAAGACTAGCGGGGACCAAGAGACCCAGTACTTC
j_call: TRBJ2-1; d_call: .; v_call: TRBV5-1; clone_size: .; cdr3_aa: CASTINWDISYNEQFF; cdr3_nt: TGCGCCAGCACCATAAATTGGGACATCTCCTACAATGAGCAGTTCTTC
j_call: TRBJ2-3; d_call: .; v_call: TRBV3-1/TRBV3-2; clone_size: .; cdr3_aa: CASSQVIPDTQYF; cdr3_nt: TGTGCCAGCAGTCAAGTGATTCCAGATACGCAGTATTTT
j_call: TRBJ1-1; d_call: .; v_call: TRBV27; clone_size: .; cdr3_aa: CASSLVRGSLTEAFF; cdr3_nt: TGTGCCAGCAGTTTGGTCAGGGGCTCCCTCACTGAAGCTTTCTTT
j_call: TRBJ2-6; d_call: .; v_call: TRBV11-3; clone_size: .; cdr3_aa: CASSLALSGANVLTF; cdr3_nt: TGTGCCAGCAGCTTAGCCCTCTCTGGGGCCAACGTCCTGACTTTC
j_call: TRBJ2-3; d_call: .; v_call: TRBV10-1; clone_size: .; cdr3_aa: CASRHPGERLDYDTQYF; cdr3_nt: TGCGCCAGCAGACACCCGGGGGAGCGCCTGGATTACGATACGCAGTATTTT
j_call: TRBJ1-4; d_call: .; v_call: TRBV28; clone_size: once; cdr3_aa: CASSSWTAREEKLFF; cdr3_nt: TGTGCCAGCAGTTCATGGACGGCCAGGGAGGAAAAACTGTTTTTT
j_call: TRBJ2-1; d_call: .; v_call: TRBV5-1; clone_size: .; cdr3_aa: CASSPLPGTNNEQFF; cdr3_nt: TGCGCCAGCAGTCCGCTCCCGGGAACTAACAATGAGCAGTTCTTC
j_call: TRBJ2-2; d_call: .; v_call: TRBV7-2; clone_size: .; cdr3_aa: CASSFTGHTGELFF; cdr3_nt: TGTGCCAGCAGCTTTACAGGACACACCGGGGAGCTGTTTTTT
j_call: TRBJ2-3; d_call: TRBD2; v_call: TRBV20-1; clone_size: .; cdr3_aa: CSASGTSGRKRDTQYF; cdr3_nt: TGCAGTGCTAGTGGGACTAGCGGGAGGAAAAGAGATACGCAGTATTTT
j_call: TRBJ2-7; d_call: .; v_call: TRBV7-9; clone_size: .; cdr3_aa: CASSLAASGDFDEQYF; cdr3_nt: TGTGCCAGCAGCTTAGCGGCGTCGGGAGACTTCGACGAGCAGTACTTC
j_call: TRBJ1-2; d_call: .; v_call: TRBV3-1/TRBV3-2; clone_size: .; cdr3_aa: CASSQATGHPGYGYTF; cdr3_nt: TGTGCCAGCAGCCAGGCTACAGGGCATCCCGGCTATGGCTACACCTTC
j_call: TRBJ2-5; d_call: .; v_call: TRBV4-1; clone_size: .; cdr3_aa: CASSQDQAGRGETQYF; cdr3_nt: TGCGCCAGCAGCCAAGATCAGGCGGGACGAGGGGAGACCCAGTACTTC
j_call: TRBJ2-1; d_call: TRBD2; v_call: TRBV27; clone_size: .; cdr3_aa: CASRNPRLAGRREQFF; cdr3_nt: TGTGCCAGCAGAAACCCCAGACTAGCGGGACGACGAGAGCAGTTCTTC